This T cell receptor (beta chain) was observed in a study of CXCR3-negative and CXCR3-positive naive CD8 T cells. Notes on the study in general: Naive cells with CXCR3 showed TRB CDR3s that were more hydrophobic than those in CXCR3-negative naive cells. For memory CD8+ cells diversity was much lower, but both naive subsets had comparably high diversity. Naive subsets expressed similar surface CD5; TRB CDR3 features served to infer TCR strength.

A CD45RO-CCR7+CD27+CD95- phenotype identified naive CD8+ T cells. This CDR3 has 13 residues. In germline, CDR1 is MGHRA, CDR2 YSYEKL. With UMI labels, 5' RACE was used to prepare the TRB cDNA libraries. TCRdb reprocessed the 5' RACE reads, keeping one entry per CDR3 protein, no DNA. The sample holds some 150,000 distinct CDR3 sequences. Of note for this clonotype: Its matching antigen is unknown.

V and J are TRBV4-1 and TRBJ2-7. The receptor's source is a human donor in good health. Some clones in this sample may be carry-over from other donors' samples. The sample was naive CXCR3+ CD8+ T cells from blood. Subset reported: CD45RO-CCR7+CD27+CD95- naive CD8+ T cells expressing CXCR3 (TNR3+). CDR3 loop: CASSSRVSYEQYF.